This TCR beta chain was sequenced in a study of prognosis after radiotherapy for stage I lung cancer. Imaging by CT and PET/CT found every patient node-negative, and no patient had prior chemotherapy, radiotherapy or other malignancies. The CDR3 length is 14 residues. CDR1 DFQATT and CDR2 SNEGSKA come from the germline V gene (reference sequence). The V end lost 5 bases, the J end lost 3 bases, and 17 bases lay between the germline ends. The TCR beta CDR3 region was amplified from genomic DNA, with two rounds of multiplex PCR being used for the amplification. The use of primers specific to each TRBV and TRBJ gene characterized first-round PCR. TCRdb re-derived calls from the multiplex PCR reads in MiXCR, one entry per CDR3 protein. The table lists approximately 15,000 distinct CDR3 sequences, just under 45% of them singletons. This clonotype has a count of ten or more.

The material was PBMCs, obtained before or after stereotactic body radiation therapy (not recorded which). The chain joins TRBV20-1 to TRBJ2-7; D uncertain. This clonotype was sampled from a donor aged 50 or older with non-small cell lung cancer. The CDR3 sequence is CSARSPHGYYEQYF. CDR3 in DNA: TGCAGTGCTCGAAGTCCGCACGGGTACTACGAGCAGTACTTC.